Presented here are 5 T cell receptor beta chains from one specimen sequenced in a study of memory B cells and T cells in multiple sclerosis. Stimulus-free culture yielded autoproliferating CFSE-dim and non-proliferating CFSE-high T cells, each sequenced separately. Over 4.5x10^7 CFSE-labeled PBMCs were cultured less than 8 days unstimulated, then replicate wells were pooled. The protocol was immunoSEQ multiplex PCR, while the TCRdb copy is restricted to in-frame clones and leaves out a portion. Here the sample spans fewer than 15,000 clones, just under 85% being singletons. For these receptors, no antigen is known. Input material: PBMCs from blood kept in culture. These receptor sequences come from a human donor with multiple sclerosis.

V is TRBV7-9 and J is TRBJ1-2; D unresolved. Between the trimmed V and J ends, which lost 5 bases and 0 bases, there was a span of 13 bases. The CDR3 extends over 15 amino acids. Germline assignment: CDR1 SEHNR and CDR2 FQNEAQ (reference sequence). The CDR3 sequence is CASSPPGPANYGYTF. The CDR3, as DNA: TGTGCCAGCAGCCCACCAGGACCTGCTAACTATGGCTACACCTTC. Full variable domain (remainder filled in from reference TRBV7-9 and TRBJ1-2): DTGVSQNPRHKITKRGQNVTFRCDPISEHNRLYWYRQTLGQGPEFLTYFQNEAQLEKSRLLSDRFSAERPKGSFSTLEIQRTEQGDSAMYLCASSPPGPANYGYTFGSGTRLTVV.

This clone was picked up one time. This chain uses TRBV7-9 with TRBJ1-1, with TRBD1 identical over 8 bases. This CDR3 has 13 residues. Germline V gives CDR1 SEHNR, CDR2 FQNEAQ (reference sequence). The ends lost 6 bases at V and 5 bases at J; junction bases unmatched: 5. The CDR3 protein is CASRDRVETEAFF. In DNA form, the CDR3 reads TGTGCCAGCAGGGACAGGGTCGAAACTGAAGCTTTCTTT. The variable domain in full, with the rest retrieved from reference TRBV7-9 and TRBJ1-1, is DTGVSQNPRHKITKRGQNVTFRCDPISEHNRLYWYRQTLGQGPEFLTYFQNEAQLEKSRLLSDRFSAERPKGSFSTLEIQRTEQGDSAMYLCASRDRVETEAFFGQGTRLTVV.

The rearrangement uses TRBV18 and TRBJ1-2; D may be TRBD1 (6 bases). Germline CDR1 reads KGHSH; CDR2 reads LQKENI. CDR3 length: 14 amino acids. V lost 3 bases to trimming and J lost 4 bases, with 12 bases between them. CDR3 bases: TGTGCCAGCTCACCGCAGGGGTCCCTCTATGGCTACACCTTC. Translation: CASSPQGSLYGYTF. The full variable domain, in which reference TRBV18 and TRBJ1-2 provide the parts outside the CDR3, is NAGVMQNPRHLVRRRGQEARLRCSPMKGHSHVYWYRQLPEEGLKFMVYLQKENIIDESGMPKERFSAEFPKEGPSILRIQQVVRGDSAAYFCASSPQGSLYGYTFGSGTRLTVV.

The rearrangement uses TRBV28 and TRBJ2-7; D remains unclear. Germline assignment: CDR1 MDHEN and CDR2 SYDVKM. Trimming removed 5 bases from V and 0 bases from J, with 8 bases in between. The CDR3 consists of 13 residues. CDR3 DNA sequence: TGTGCCAGCAGTGTCCGGGTCTCCTACGAGCAGTACTTC. Amino acid sequence: CASSVRVSYEQYF. Variable domain in full (rest from reference TRBV28 and TRBJ2-7): DVKVTQSSRYLVKRTGEKVFLECVQDMDHENMFWYRQDPGLGLRLIYFSYDVKMKEKGDIPEGYSVSREKKERFSLILESASTNQTSMYLCASSVRVSYEQYFGPGTRLTVT.

The V and J genes are TRBV6-1 and TRBJ2-7; D remains ambiguous. The CDR3 has 13 residues. Germline V gene data show CDR1 as MNHNS and CDR2 as SASEGT. Trimming pared 1 base from V and 5 bases from J, leaving 9 bases between. CDR3 nucleotide sequence: TGTGCCAGCAGTGAAGTCCTCCAGAACGAGCAGTACTTC. Protein product: CASSEVLQNEQYF.